Following are 30 T cell receptor beta chains from one sample sequenced in a study of technical replicates of blood from a few donors. Generated by immunoSEQ multiplex PCR, the TCRdb table keeps only in-frame clones and is missing some. The table includes about 83,000 clones, 96% detected once. The sequenced material came from T cells isolated from PBMCs. Receptor source: a human donor in good health.

J is TRBJ2-7 and V is TRBV28; tentative D call: TRBD1 (5 bases). This CDR3 spans 13 amino acids. Germline assignment: CDR1 MDHEN and CDR2 SYDVKM. V lost 3 bases and J lost 6, with 12 bases in between. DNA of the CDR3: TGTGCCAGCAGTTTGCTCCAGGGCCCCGAGCAGTACTTC. As protein: CASSLLQGPEQYF.

The rearrangement uses TRBV9 and TRBJ1-2, with D uncertain. The germline V gene has CDR1 SGDLS and CDR2 YYNGEE. Trimming pared 3 bases from V and 5 bases from J, leaving 14 bases between. The CDR3 loop spans 14 amino acids. CDR3 amino acids: CASSDGLLGYGYTF. As DNA, the CDR3 is TGTGCCAGCAGCGACGGACTACTGGGGTATGGCTACACCTTC.

This rearrangement joins TRBV7-9 to TRBJ2-7; 8 nucleotides agree with TRBD2. After removal of 2 bases from V and 0 bases from J, the junction contained 6 bases not matched to a gene. The CDR3 totals 16 residues. CDR1 SEHNR and CDR2 FQNEAQ come from the germline V gene (reference sequence). The CDR3 bases are TGTGCCAGCAGCTTAATTGGCGGGAGGCACTCCTACGAGCAGTACTTC. Protein: CASSLIGGRHSYEQYF.

This clone was seen a handful of times. The chain joins TRBV5-1 to TRBJ1-1, with D unclear. CDR1 and CDR2 from the germline V gene are SGHRS and YFSETQ. Between the trimmed V and J ends, which lost 6 bases and 1 base, there was a span of 10 bases. The CDR3 totals 13 residues. CDR3: CASTRQANTEAFF. Here the CDR3 DNA reads TGCGCCAGCACTAGGCAAGCGAACACTGAAGCTTTCTTT.

To note about this clone: Germline and junction disagree at one end, which may indicate a read error. The rearrangement links TRBV4-1 to TRBJ2-1, with 11 bases aligning to TRBD2. The CDR3 spans 10 residues. Germline CDR1 is MGHRA and CDR2 is YSYEKL. The CDR3, as DNA: TGCGCCAGCGGGGGACTAGCGGCCGTCTTC. It translates to CASGGLAAVF.

The rearrangement links TRBV7-2 to TRBJ2-7; 12 bases fit TRBD2. Germline trimming cut 5 bases from V and 3 bases from J; bases unmatched to any gene: 8. This CDR3 has 16 amino acids. Germline lookup yields CDR1 SGHTA and CDR2 FQGNSA. CDR3 region: CASSPRLAGALYEQYF. The CDR3 nucleotides are TGTGCCAGCAGCCCTAGACTAGCGGGAGCCCTCTACGAGCAGTACTTC.

The chain combines TRBV27 with TRBJ1-3; D is ambiguous. Germline loops: CDR1 MNHEY, CDR2 SMNVEV (reference sequence). This CDR3 has 13 amino acids. V gave up 5 bases and J gave up 0 bases, with 5 bases separating them. The CDR3 region has the DNA TGTGCCAGCAGTATGAGCTCTGGAAACACCATATATTTT. It encodes CASSMSSGNTIYF.

The V call is TRBV5-1, the J call TRBJ2-7, with TRBD2 identical over 8 bases. Germline assignment: CDR1 SGHRS and CDR2 YFSETQ. J gave up 0 bases and V 2 bases, and 4 bases lay outside the gene matches. This CDR3 spans 15 amino acids. CDR3 loop: CASSLRAGDSYEQYF. The CDR3 DNA reads TGCGCCAGCAGCTTACGAGCGGGGGACTCCTACGAGCAGTACTTC.

The chain links TRBV6-5 to TRBJ2-7, with a tentative D call TRBD2 (5 bases). Germline V gives CDR1 MNHEY, CDR2 SVGAGI. With 7 bases removed from V and 6 bases from J, the gap between germline ends came to 13 bases. The length of the CDR3 is 12 residues. DNA of the CDR3: TGTGCCAGCACGGGGTCCGGATTCGAGCAGTACTTC. Encoded protein: CASTGSGFEQYF.

The gene calls are TRBV7-9 and TRBJ1-5; D gene uncertain. Germline V gene lookup returns CDR1 SEHNR and CDR2 FQNEAQ (reference sequence). The CDR3 totals 12 residues. Deletions cut 2 bases from V and 7 bases from J, with 6 bases between. The CDR3 nucleotides read TGTGCCAGCAGCTTAAGAGGACAGCCCCAGCATTTT. This gives the protein CASSLRGQPQHF. The full variable domain, rest sourced from reference TRBV7-9 and TRBJ1-5, is DTGVSQNPRHKITKRGQNVTFRCDPISEHNRLYWYRQTLGQGPEFLTYFQNEAQLEKSRLLSDRFSAERPKGSFSTLEIQRTEQGDSAMYLCASSLRGQPQHFGDGTRLSIL.

The chain combines TRBV4-1 with TRBJ2-3; D unresolved. The V end was cut by 6 bases, the J end by 8 bases, with 12 bases between. From germline, CDR1 is MGHRA and CDR2 YSYEKL. The CDR3 totals 12 residues. CDR3 sequence reads: CASSREPGTQYF. The CDR3 DNA follows: TGCGCCAGCAGTAGAGAACCTGGTACGCAGTATTTT.

This chain connects TRBV6-4 to TRBJ2-7, with 8 bases identical to TRBD2. CDR1 is MRHNA, CDR2 SNTAGT, per germline. There are 15 residues in the CDR3. With V trimmed by 0 bases and J by 3 bases, 4 bases remained unmatched. The CDR3 DNA is TGTGCCAGCAGTGACTCGGCTGGGACTAGCTACGAGCAGTACTTC. Amino acid sequence: CASSDSAGTSYEQYF.

The chain is built from TRBV4-1 and TRBJ1-4, with TRBD1 identical over 7 bases. There are 16 residues in the CDR3. In germline, CDR1 is MGHRA, CDR2 YSYEKL. Losses at the gene ends were 2 bases for V and 4 bases for J; bases not matched to a gene: 7. The CDR3 DNA is TGCGCCAGCAGCCAACGACGGGACAGAGATAATGAAAAACTGTTTTTT. It specifies CASSQRRDRDNEKLFF.

This clone was seen a single time. The V and J genes are TRBV29-1 and TRBJ2-1, with D possibly matching TRBD2 (5 bases). From germline, CDR1 is SQVTM and CDR2 ANQGSEA. This CDR3 is 13 amino acids long. Trimming left V 4 bases short and J 3 bases short, with 10 bases between. CDR3 bases: TGCAGCGTTGCCGGAGGCCTCTACAATGAGCAGTTCTTC. Translating gives CSVAGGLYNEQFF.

The chain employs TRBV29-1 and TRBJ2-1; TRBD2 matches at 9 bases. This CDR3 comprises 17 residues. Germline V gene data show CDR1 as SQVTM and CDR2 as ANQGSEA. The trim removed 2 bases at V and 0 bases at J, leaving 8 bases unmatched. CDR3 DNA sequence: TGCAGCGTTGAACTAGCGGGAAGATTCTTCTCCTACAATGAGCAGTTCTTC. It is translated as CSVELAGRFFSYNEQFF.

The V call is TRBV7-9, the J call TRBJ2-7; 7 bases are a match to TRBD1. CDR3 length: 16 amino acids. Germline CDR1 and CDR2: SEHNR and FQNEAQ (reference sequence). After removal of 5 bases from V and 5 bases from J, the junction contained 15 bases not matched to a gene. The CDR3 DNA reads TGTGCCAGCAGCCTACTTACAGGGGCCCTTGTCCACGAGCAGTACTTC. Protein sequence: CASSLLTGALVHEQYF.

This clone has just one count. The chain recombines TRBV6-5 with TRBJ2-1; 13 positions match TRBD2. J gave up 9 bases and V 6 bases, and 8 bases lay outside the gene matches. Germline-derived CDR1 and CDR2 are MNHEY and SVGAGI. The CDR3 is 15 amino acids. The CDR3 nucleotides read TGTGCCAGCAGGGCGGGACTAGCGGGACTCAGTGAGCAGTTCTTC. Amino acid sequence: CASRAGLAGLSEQFF.

This chain connects TRBV2 to TRBJ2-7, with a weak D call TRBD1 (5 bases). Trimming took off 4 bases at V and 1 base at J, with 11 bases between the two ends. Germline assignment: CDR1 SNHLY and CDR2 FYNNEI. This CDR3 spans 14 amino acids. The chain's CDR3 is CASSVRQTSYEQYF. CDR3 DNA sequence: TGTGCCAGCAGTGTTAGACAGACTTCCTACGAGCAGTACTTC. Together with reference TRBV2 and TRBJ2-7, the CDR3 gives the full variable domain: EPEVTQTPSHQVTQMGQEVILRCVPISNHLYFYWYRQILGQKVEFLVSFYNNEISEKSEIFDDQFSVERPDGSNFTLKIRSTKLEDSAMYFCASSVRQTSYEQYFGPGTRLTVT.

The chain joins TRBV5-6 to TRBJ2-7, with TRBD2 identical over 8 bases. The V and J ends lost 2 bases and 6 bases, in that order; junction bases with no gene match: 7. The CDR3 runs to 14 residues. Germline V gives CDR1 SGHDT, CDR2 YYEEEE. The CDR3 loop reads CASSLLAVFPEQYF. CDR3 nucleotides: TGTGCCAGCAGCTTACTAGCGGTCTTCCCCGAGCAGTACTTC.

The V gene is TRBV5-1, the J gene TRBJ2-7, with 11 positions matching TRBD2. In germline, CDR1 is SGHRS, CDR2 YFSETQ. CDR3 length: 15 residues. Losses at the gene ends were 5 bases for V and 5 bases for J; bases not matched to a gene: 9. In DNA form, the CDR3 reads TGCGCCAGCAGACGTACTAGCGGGAGCGAGCACGAGCAGTACTTC. This encodes CASRRTSGSEHEQYF.

The chain uses TRBV11-3 and TRBJ2-7, with TRBD2 matching 9 bases. Looked up from germline, CDR1 is SGHNT and CDR2 is YENEEA. J was trimmed by 2 bases and V by 2 bases; bases with no gene match: 7. The CDR3 runs 16 residues. In DNA form, the CDR3 reads TGTGCCAGCAGCTTACTGCGACTAGCGGAGACCTACGAGCAGTACTTC. It is translated as CASSLLRLAETYEQYF.

This chain uses TRBV20-1 with TRBJ2-3, with no clear D. Per the germline V gene, CDR1 is DFQATT and CDR2 is SNEGSKA (reference sequence). V lost 1 base and J lost 5, with 4 bases in between. This CDR3 contains 11 residues. Here the CDR3 DNA reads TGCAGTGCTAGAGTTATAGATACGCAGTATTTT. Protein sequence: CSARVIDTQYF.

The rearrangement joins TRBV7-6 to TRBJ2-7, with D possibly TRBD1 on 8 matching bases. Between the trimmed V and J ends, which lost 4 bases and 2 bases, there was a span of 18 bases. The CDR3 runs to 16 residues. Germline assignment: CDR1 SGHVS and CDR2 FNYEAQ. For the CDR3, the DNA is TGTGCCAGCAGCTCCGGGACAGGCGGGAGTACCTACGAGCAGTACTTC. Translated, it gives CASSSGTGGSTYEQYF.

This clone appeared a single time. The chain joins TRBV29-1 to TRBJ2-2, with TRBD2 as a possible D gene (6 bases). Per germline, CDR1 SQVTM and CDR2 ANQGSEA. The CDR3 runs to 12 residues. V was shortened by 4 bases and J by 7 bases, with 10 bases between the two germline ends. The CDR3 spells CSVAGGNGELFF. CDR3 coding DNA: TGCAGCGTTGCCGGGGGAAACGGGGAGCTGTTTTTT.

The chain uses TRBV19 and TRBJ2-3; TRBD2 agrees at 8 bases. This CDR3 comprises 17 residues. The trim removed 3 bases at V and 0 bases at J, leaving 8 bases unmatched. Germline CDR1 reads LNHDA; CDR2 reads SQIVND (reference sequence). The DNA for the CDR3 is TGTGCCAGTAGTATTAAATTGGCTAGCGGGAGCACAGATACGCAGTATTTT. This encodes CASSIKLASGSTDTQYF.

The chain couples TRBV28 to TRBJ1-5; D possibly corresponds to TRBD1 (5 bases). V lost 4 bases and J 0 bases, leaving 10 bases between the germline ends. This CDR3 comprises 15 residues. The germline V gene encodes CDR1 MDHEN and CDR2 SYDVKM. This CDR3 is CASSWGDYSNQPQHF. In DNA, the CDR3 is TGTGCCAGCAGTTGGGGGGATTATAGCAATCAGCCCCAGCATTTT. The full variable domain, in which reference TRBV28 and TRBJ1-5 provide the parts outside the CDR3, is DVKVTQSSRYLVKRTGEKVFLECVQDMDHENMFWYRQDPGLGLRLIYFSYDVKMKEKGDIPEGYSVSREKKERFSLILESASTNQTSMYLCASSWGDYSNQPQHFGDGTRLSIL.

The chain is built from TRBV7-9 and TRBJ2-1; 9 nucleotides line up with TRBD1. This CDR3 region has 15 residues. V gave up 5 bases and J gave up 3 bases; unmatched junction bases: 5. The germline CDR1 and CDR2 sequences are SEHNR and FQNEAQ (reference sequence). The CDR3 loop reads CASSPRTGDYNEQFF. CDR3 sequence (DNA): TGTGCCAGCAGCCCCAGGACAGGGGACTACAATGAGCAGTTCTTC. The entire variable domain, with the rest obtained from reference TRBV7-9 and TRBJ2-1, is as follows: DTGVSQNPRHKITKRGQNVTFRCDPISEHNRLYWYRQTLGQGPEFLTYFQNEAQLEKSRLLSDRFSAERPKGSFSTLEIQRTEQGDSAMYLCASSPRTGDYNEQFFGPGTRLTVL.

The chain employs TRBV9 and TRBJ2-7, with a tentative D call TRBD1 (6 bases). This CDR3 has 15 residues. The V and J ends lost 4 bases and 5 bases respectively, with 19 bases between them. CDR1 SGDLS and CDR2 YYNGEE come from the germline V gene. The CDR3 DNA is TGTGCCAGCAGCCGGGCAGGGGAATCTTATAACGAGCAGTACTTC. This gives the protein CASSRAGESYNEQYF.

V usage is TRBV9 and J usage is TRBJ2-7; 7 positions agree with TRBD2. The germline CDR1 and CDR2 sequences are SGDLS and YYNGEE. The CDR3 consists of 16 residues. V lost 0 bases, J lost 0 bases, and 6 bases stayed unmatched. As DNA, the CDR3 is TGTGCCAGCAGCGTAGGGGGGGGGACGGACTCCTACGAGCAGTACTTC. Translation gives CASSVGGGTDSYEQYF.

The rearrangement joins TRBV2 to TRBJ2-7; D is possibly TRBD1 (6 bases). Germline V gene data show CDR1 as SNHLY and CDR2 as FYNNEI. The length of the CDR3 is 13 residues. V dropped 4 bases and J dropped 3 bases, with 10 bases sitting between them. CDR3 nucleotide sequence: TGTGCCAGCAGTGCGGGACAAGTCTACGAGCAGTACTTC. This encodes CASSAGQVYEQYF.